A selection of T cell receptor beta chains follows, all from one sample in a study of regulatory T cells in long-lasting Graves disease. TCRdb re-called the multiplex PCR reads with MiXCR, one entry per CDR3 protein. The table has roughly 450,000 distinct CDR3 sequences, more than 20% seen once. The specimen comprised peripheral blood mononuclear cells (PBMCs), sampled when the disease was refractory, from a patient treated with antithyroid drugs. The source is a female donor with Graves disease. Both conserved end residues are part of each CDR3. D genes are given only for firm matches. The size entry is marked missing in some rows and otherwise reads once, few, many or a size class.

TRBJ1-2	many	NA	TRBV30	CAWSVGGDGYTF	TGTGCCTGGAGTGTAGGAGGGGATGGCTACACCTTC
TRBJ2-7	many	NA	TRBV28	CASSWGGTLYEQYF	TGTGCCAGCAGTTGGGGGGGGACACTCTACGAGCAGTACTTC
TRBJ1-6	many	NA	TRBV6-1	CASRRQDLGSPLHF	TGTGCCAGCAGGCGACAGGACCTTGGATCACCCCTCCACTTT
TRBJ2-5	many	TRBD2	TRBV6-2/TRBV6-3	CASSSPTSGSSETQYF	TGTGCCAGCAGCTCCCCGACTAGCGGGAGTTCTGAGACCCAGTACTTC
TRBJ1-5	NA	TRBD1	TRBV4-1	CASSQDPPLDRRNSNQPQHF	TGCGCCAGCAGCCAAGATCCCCCCTTGGACAGGCGGAATAGCAATCAGCCCCAGCATTTT
TRBJ2-3	NA	TRBD2	TRBV6-2/TRBV6-3	CASTSGRAGSDTQYF	TGTGCCAGCACTAGCGGGAGGGCCGGATCGGATACGCAGTATTTT
TRBJ2-2	NA	NA	TRBV14	CASSQSGQPNTGELFF	TGTGCCAGCAGCCAGAGCGGACAGCCGAACACCGGGGAGCTGTTTTTT
TRBJ1-1	many	NA	TRBV6-9	CASSLDLADTEAFF	TGTGCCAGCAGTTTGGACCTAGCCGACACTGAAGCTTTCTTT
TRBJ1-5	many	NA	TRBV28	CASSLSRGTRPQHF	TGTGCCAGCAGTTTATCGCGAGGGACTCGGCCCCAGCATTTT
TRBJ1-1	many	NA	TRBV12-3/TRBV12-4	CASSRSGAFF	TGTGCCAGCAGCCGAAGTGGGGCTTTCTTT
TRBJ2-1	NA	NA	TRBV20-1	CSARPPRQTSYNEQFF	TGCAGTGCTAGACCCCCCCGGCAGACCTCCTACAATGAGCAGTTCTTC
TRBJ1-1	many	NA	TRBV3-1	CASSQEGVGITEAFF	TGTGCCAGCAGCCAAGAAGGAGTAGGGATCACTGAAGCTTTCTTT
TRBJ1-1	NA	TRBD1	TRBV6-1	CASSRTGEITEAFF	TGTGCCAGCAGTAGGACAGGGGAGATCACTGAAGCTTTCTTT
TRBJ2-7	NA	NA	TRBV29-1	CSVVNVDYEQYF	TGCAGCGTTGTTAACGTCGACTACGAGCAGTACTTC
TRBJ2-7	few	NA	TRBV19	CASSIRLRGTSTYEQYF	TGTGCCAGTAGTATACGTCTACGCGGCACTAGCACCTACGAGCAGTACTTC
TRBJ2-7	NA	NA	TRBV6-1	CASSGPQRSGNSYEQYF	TGTGCCAGCTCAGGCCCCCAGCGGTCAGGGAACTCCTACGAGCAGTACTTC
TRBJ1-2	few	NA	TRBV29-1	CSVEGGVVYGYTF	TGCAGCGTTGAAGGTGGAGTAGTCTATGGCTACACCTTC
TRBJ2-4	NA	NA	TRBV24-1	CATHDLRLAKNIQYF	TGTGCCACCCACGACTTGAGACTAGCCAAAAACATTCAGTACTTC
TRBJ2-7	NA	TRBD2	TRBV10-3	CAMGGAYEQYF	TGTGCCATGGGGGGGGCCTACGAGCAGTACTTC
TRBJ1-5	NA	TRBD1	TRBV5-6	CASSLKGQGNQPQHF	TGTGCCAGCAGCTTGAAGGGACAGGGGAATCAGCCCCAGCATTTT
TRBJ1-3	few	TRBD1	TRBV12-3/TRBV12-4	CASRQGRSPGNTIYF	TGTGCCAGCAGACAGGGGCGCTCGCCTGGAAACACCATATATTTT
TRBJ2-7	few	TRBD1	TRBV20-1	CSAMDRGLDYEQYF	TGCAGTGCAATGGACAGGGGGCTCGACTACGAGCAGTACTTC
TRBJ2-7	NA	NA	TRBV27	CASSFWSSYEQYF	TGTGCCAGCAGTTTCTGGAGTTCCTACGAGCAGTACTTC
TRBJ2-7	few	NA	TRBV12-3/TRBV12-4	CASSLAHQSYEQYF	TGTGCCAGCAGTTTAGCGCATCAGTCCTACGAGCAGTACTTC
TRBJ1-2	NA	NA	TRBV28	CASSFDLYYGYTF	TGTGCCAGCAGTTTTGACCTCTACTATGGCTACACCTTC
TRBJ2-4	NA	NA	TRBV20-1	CSARTSEAKNIQYF	TGCAGTGCTCGGACGAGTGAAGCCAAAAACATTCAGTACTTC
TRBJ2-7	many	NA	TRBV11-1	CASSLDANEQYF	TGTGCCAGCAGCTTAGACGCCAACGAGCAGTACTTC
TRBJ2-7	NA	NA	TRBV11-2	CASSLGELSYEQYF	TGTGCCAGCAGCTTAGGAGAACTCAGCTACGAGCAGTACTTC
TRBJ2-3	NA	TRBD2	TRBV28	CASSFLGTSGRAGWTDTQYF	TGTGCCAGCAGTTTCCTCGGGACTAGCGGGAGGGCTGGTTGGACAGATACGCAGTATTTT
TRBJ1-2	few	NA	TRBV7-9	CASSLVSGRSGGYTF	TGTGCCAGCAGCTTAGTGTCAGGGCGCTCCGGGGGCTACACCTTC
TRBJ2-2	few	NA	TRBV7-2	CASSLDPPGELFF	TGTGCCAGCAGCTTAGACCCCCCCGGGGAGCTGTTTTTT
TRBJ1-1	NA	NA	TRBV10-3	CAISEIPLKGTPEAFF	TGTGCCATCAGTGAGATCCCACTAAAGGGGACCCCTGAAGCTTTCTTT